This entry concerns a single TCR beta chain. Its antigen is as yet unknown. Researchers used the Oncomine TCR Beta short-read assay to sequence DNA from cultured CD4+ T cells. TCRdb itself ran the PCR reads through MiXCR, one entry per CDR3 protein. The data show approximately 10,000 distinct CDR3 sequences, 64% seen once. The CDR3 has 14 residues. From germline, CDR1 is MNHNS and CDR2 SASEGT. Trimming removed 8 bases from V and 2 bases from J, with 13 bases in between. This entry comes from a study of vaccination and CD4 T cells after COVID-19. General study points: Convalescent patients saw a median approximately 90% of their reactive clones show up only after vaccination.

Indicated treatment: roughly 10-day PBMC culture with coronavirus spike peptide pools or control peptides (ViraFEST assay). Researchers grew the cells for 10 days and then pulled out CD4+ T cells by negative selection. V gene TRBV6-1 combines with J gene TRBJ1-5; D call uncertain. The receptor was isolated from a human donor who had recovered from COVID-19. The sample was CD4+ T cells from blood, cultured in vitro. CDR3: CASVPANGNQPQHF. Here the CDR3 DNA reads TGTGCCAGCGTCCCGGCGAACGGCAATCAGCCCCAGCATTTT.